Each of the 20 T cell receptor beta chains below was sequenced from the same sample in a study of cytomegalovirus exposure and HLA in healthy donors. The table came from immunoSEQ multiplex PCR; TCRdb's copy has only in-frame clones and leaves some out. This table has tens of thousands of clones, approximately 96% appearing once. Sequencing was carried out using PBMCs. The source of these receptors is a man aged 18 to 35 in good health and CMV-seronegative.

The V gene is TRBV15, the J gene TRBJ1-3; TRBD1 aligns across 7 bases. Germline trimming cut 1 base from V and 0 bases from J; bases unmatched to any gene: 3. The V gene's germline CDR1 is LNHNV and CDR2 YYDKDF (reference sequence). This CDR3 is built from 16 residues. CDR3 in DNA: TGTGCCACCAGCAGAGGGGACAGCCGCTCTGGAAACACCATATATTTT. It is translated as CATSRGDSRSGNTIYF.

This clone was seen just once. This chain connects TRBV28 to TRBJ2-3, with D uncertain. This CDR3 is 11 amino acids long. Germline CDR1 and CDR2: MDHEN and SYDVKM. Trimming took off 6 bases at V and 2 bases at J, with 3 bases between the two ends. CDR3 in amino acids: CASRYTDTQYF. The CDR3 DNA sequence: TGTGCCAGCAGATACACAGATACGCAGTATTTT.

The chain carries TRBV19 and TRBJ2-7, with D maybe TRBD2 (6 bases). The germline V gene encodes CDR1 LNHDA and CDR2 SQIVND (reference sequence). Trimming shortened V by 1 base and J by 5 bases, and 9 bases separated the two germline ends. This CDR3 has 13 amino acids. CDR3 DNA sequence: TGTGCCAGTAGTATAGTACTAGCAAACGAGCAGTACTTC. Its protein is CASSIVLANEQYF.

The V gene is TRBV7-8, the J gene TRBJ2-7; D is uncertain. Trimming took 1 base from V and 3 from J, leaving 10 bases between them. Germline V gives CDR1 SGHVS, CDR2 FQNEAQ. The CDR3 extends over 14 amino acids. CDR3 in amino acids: CASSLVPRLYEQYF. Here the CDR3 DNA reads TGTGCCAGCAGCTTAGTCCCCCGTCTCTACGAGCAGTACTTC.

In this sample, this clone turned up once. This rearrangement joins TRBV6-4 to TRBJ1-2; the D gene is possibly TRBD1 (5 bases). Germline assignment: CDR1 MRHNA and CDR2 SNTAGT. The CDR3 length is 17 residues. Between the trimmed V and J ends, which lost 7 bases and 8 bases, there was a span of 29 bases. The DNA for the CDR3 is TGTGCCAGCATCCCCCTGCGACAGACGATATCCTCGGGCGGCTACACCTTC. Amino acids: CASIPLRQTISSGGYTF.

For the CDR3, the DNA is TGTGCCAGCAGTTTAAGACAGGGGGTTGATACGCAGTATTTT. It is translated as CASSLRQGVDTQYF. The V gene is TRBV28, the J gene TRBJ2-3; 9 bases are shared with TRBD1. The germline V gene has CDR1 MDHEN and CDR2 SYDVKM. The CDR3 length is 14 residues. Trimming at V came to 2 bases and at J to 6 bases, leaving 3 bases not matched to a gene.

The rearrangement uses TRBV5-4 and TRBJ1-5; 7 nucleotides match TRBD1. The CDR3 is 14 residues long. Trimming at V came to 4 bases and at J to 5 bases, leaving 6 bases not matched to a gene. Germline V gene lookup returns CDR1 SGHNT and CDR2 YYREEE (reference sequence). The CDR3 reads CASSRQGSDQPQHF. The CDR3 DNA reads TGTGCCAGCAGCCGACAGGGTTCCGATCAGCCCCAGCATTTT.

The CDR3 DNA reads as TGCAGCGTTGAATTGAGGGGGTACCCTTTCCACGAGCAGTACTTC. Its translation is CSVELRGYPFHEQYF. This sequence joins TRBV29-1 and TRBJ2-7; TRBD1 is a possible D gene (6 bases). The CDR3 spans 15 residues. Germline V gene sequence: CDR1 SQVTM, CDR2 ANQGSEA. The ends were cut back, 2 bases at V and 5 bases at J, with 19 bases in the middle.

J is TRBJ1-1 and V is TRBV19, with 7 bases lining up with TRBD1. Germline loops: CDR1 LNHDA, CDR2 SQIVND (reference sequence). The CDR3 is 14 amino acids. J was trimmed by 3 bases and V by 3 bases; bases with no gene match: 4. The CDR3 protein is CASSMVGGYTEAFF. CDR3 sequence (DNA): TGTGCCAGTAGTATGGTAGGGGGCTACACTGAAGCTTTCTTT.

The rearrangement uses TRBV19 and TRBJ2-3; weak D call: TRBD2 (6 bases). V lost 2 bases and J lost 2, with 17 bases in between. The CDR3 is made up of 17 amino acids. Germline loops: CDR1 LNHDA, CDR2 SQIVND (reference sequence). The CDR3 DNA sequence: TGTGCCAGTAGTATAAGTCGGCGGGACTTATTCACAGATACGCAGTATTTT. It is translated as CASSISRRDLFTDTQYF. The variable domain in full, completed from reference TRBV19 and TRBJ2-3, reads DGGITQSPKYLFRKEGQNVTLSCEQNLNHDAMYWYRQDPGQGLRLIYYSQIVNDFQKGDIAEGYSVSREKKESFPLTVTSAQKNPTAFYLCASSISRRDLFTDTQYFGPGTRLTVL.

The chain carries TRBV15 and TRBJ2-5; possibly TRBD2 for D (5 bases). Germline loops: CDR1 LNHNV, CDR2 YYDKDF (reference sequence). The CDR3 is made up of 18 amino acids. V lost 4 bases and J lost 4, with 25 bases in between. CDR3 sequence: CATSTESIGILGRETQYF. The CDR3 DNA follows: TGTGCCACCAGCACCGAGTCGATAGGGATCCTTGGGAGAGAGACCCAGTACTTC. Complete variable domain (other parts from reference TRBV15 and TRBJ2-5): DAMVIQNPRYQVTQFGKPVTLSCSQTLNHNVMYWYQQKSSQAPKLLFHYYDKDFNNEADTPDNFQSRRPNTSFCFLDIRSPGLGDTAMYLCATSTESIGILGRETQYFGPGTRLLVL.

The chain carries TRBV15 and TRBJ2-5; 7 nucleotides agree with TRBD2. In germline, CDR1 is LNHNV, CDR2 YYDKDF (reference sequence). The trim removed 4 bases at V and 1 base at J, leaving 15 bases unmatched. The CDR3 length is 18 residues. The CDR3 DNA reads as TGTGCCACCAGCACCCGGGTCGGGGGGTCGGGACTCCAAGAGACCCAGTACTTC. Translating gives CATSTRVGGSGLQETQYF.

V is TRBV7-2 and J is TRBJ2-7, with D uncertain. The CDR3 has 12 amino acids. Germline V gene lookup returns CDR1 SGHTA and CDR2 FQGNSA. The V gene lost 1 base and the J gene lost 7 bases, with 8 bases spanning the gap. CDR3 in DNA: TGTGCCAGCAGCTTAGTTACGGTGGAGCAGTACTTC. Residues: CASSLVTVEQYF.

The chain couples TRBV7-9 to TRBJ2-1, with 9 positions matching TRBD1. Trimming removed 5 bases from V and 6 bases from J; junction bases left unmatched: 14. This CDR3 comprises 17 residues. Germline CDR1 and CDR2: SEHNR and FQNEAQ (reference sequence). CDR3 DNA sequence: TGTGCCAGCAGCGCCCGCCCCGGGACAGGGTCGATCAATGAGCAGTTCTTC. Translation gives CASSARPGTGSINEQFF.

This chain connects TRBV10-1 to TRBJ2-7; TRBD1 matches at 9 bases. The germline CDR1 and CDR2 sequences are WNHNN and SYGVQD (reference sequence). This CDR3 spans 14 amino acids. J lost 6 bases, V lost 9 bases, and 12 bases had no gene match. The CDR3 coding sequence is TGCGCCAGGATCTCCGGGACAGGGCGATCCGAGCAGTACTTC. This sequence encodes CARISGTGRSEQYF.

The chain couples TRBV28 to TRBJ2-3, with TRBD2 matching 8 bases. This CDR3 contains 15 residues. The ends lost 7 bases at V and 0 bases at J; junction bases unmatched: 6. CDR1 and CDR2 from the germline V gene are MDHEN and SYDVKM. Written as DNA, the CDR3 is TGTGCCAGCACGGAACTAGCGGAGAGCACAGATACGCAGTATTTT. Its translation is CASTELAESTDTQYF.

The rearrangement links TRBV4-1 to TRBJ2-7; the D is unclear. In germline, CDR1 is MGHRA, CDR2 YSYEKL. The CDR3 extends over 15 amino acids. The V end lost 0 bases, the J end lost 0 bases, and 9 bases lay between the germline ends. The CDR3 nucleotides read TGCGCCAGCAGCCAAGATACTGATTTCTCCTACGAGCAGTACTTC. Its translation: CASSQDTDFSYEQYF.

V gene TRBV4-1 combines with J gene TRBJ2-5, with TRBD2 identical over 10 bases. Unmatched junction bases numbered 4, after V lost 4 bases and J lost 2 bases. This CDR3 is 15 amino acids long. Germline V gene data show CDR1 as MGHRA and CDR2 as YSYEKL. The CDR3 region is CASSLGTSEQETQYF. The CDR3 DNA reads TGCGCCAGCAGCCTAGGGACTAGCGAACAAGAGACCCAGTACTTC.

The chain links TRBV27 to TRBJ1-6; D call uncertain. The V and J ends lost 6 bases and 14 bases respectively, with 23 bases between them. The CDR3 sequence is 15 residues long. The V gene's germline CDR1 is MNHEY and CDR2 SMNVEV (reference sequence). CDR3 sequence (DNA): TGTGCCAGCAGCCCCGCCGAGGGAATTTGGTCGGCCCTCCACTTT. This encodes CASSPAEGIWSALHF.

The CDR3 region has the DNA TGTGCCAGCAGCTCAGGCTACTCCTACGAGCAGTACTTC. Its protein is CASSSGYSYEQYF. This chain joins TRBV5-8 and TRBJ2-7; no reliable D call. Trimming removed 3 bases from V and 0 bases from J, with 7 bases in between. From germline, CDR1 is SGHTS and CDR2 YDEGEE. The CDR3 runs 13 residues.